The 26 T cell receptor beta chains reported below all come from one sample, sequenced in a study of blood T cells in healthy people across ages. A second PCR of roughly 7 to 11 cycles used a sample-barcoded 5' primer and a J-beta primer mix. TCRdb reprocessed the 5' RACE reads via MiXCR and lists one record per CDR3 protein. The data contain roughly 1.9 million distinct CDR3 sequences, about 39% of them seen just once; the ten biggest clones take up 23%. Source material: blood. Source of these receptors: a human donor in good health.

The chain combines TRBV5-1 with TRBJ2-4; 10 bases map to TRBD2. The J call could be wrong; TRBJ2-5 is a better fit for the DNA end. Germline-derived CDR1 and CDR2 are SGHRS and YFSETQ. The CDR3 has 19 amino acids. The CDR3 spells CASSLVGASGGRGSETQYF. The DNA of the CDR3 is TGCGCCAGCAGCTTGGTGGGCGCTAGCGGGGGCCGGGGCTCGGAGACCCAGTACTTC.

This clonotype has more than one count but fewer than ten. This chain uses TRBV5-5 with TRBJ1-2; TRBD1 matches 10 bases. The CDR3 sequence is 14 residues long. Per germline, CDR1 SGHKS and CDR2 YYEKEE (reference sequence). The ends lost 4 bases at V and 8 bases at J; junction bases unmatched: 8. CDR3 sequence: CASSTADRGRGYTF. The CDR3 DNA follows: TGTGCCAGCAGCACCGCCGACAGGGGGCGGGGCTACACCTTC.

CDR3 protein: CASSSAGRGVRGYTF. CDR3 nucleotides: TGTGCCAGCAGCTCGGCGGGACGGGGAGTCCGTGGCTACACCTTC. V gene TRBV7-3 combines with J gene TRBJ1-2; D possibly corresponds to TRBD1 (5 bases). V lost 4 bases to trimming and J lost 7 bases, with 19 bases between them. CDR3 size: 15 residues. The germline gives CDR1 SGHTA, CDR2 FQGTGA. Combining the CDR3 with reference TRBV7-3 and TRBJ1-2 gives the whole variable domain GAGVSQTPSNKVTEKGKYVELRCDPISGHTALYWYRQSLGQGPEFLIYFQGTGAADDSGLPNDRFFAVRPEGSVSTLKIQRTERGDSAVYLCASSSAGRGVRGYTFGSGTRLTVV.

This clonotype was seen only a few times. The CDR3 sequence: CASSPADYSGANVLTF. The CDR3 bases are TGTGCCAGCAGTCCCGCCGACTACTCTGGGGCCAACGTCCTGACTTTC. The chain is built from TRBV6-5 and TRBJ2-6, with D tentatively TRBD2 (5 bases). Germline CDR1 is MNHEY and CDR2 is SVGAGI. The V gene lost 5 bases and the J gene lost 0 bases, with 11 bases spanning the gap. The CDR3 length is 16 residues.

V gene TRBV5-1 combines with J gene TRBJ2-3; the D gene is possibly TRBD1 (6 bases). The germline V gene has CDR1 SGHRS and CDR2 YFSETQ. Trimming left V 5 bases short and J 5 bases short, with 12 bases between. CDR3 length: 13 residues. CDR3 nucleotides: TGCGCCAGCAGACTCGGACAGAAAGATACGCAGTATTTT. It translates to CASRLGQKDTQYF.

This clonotype was detected only a few times. The chain uses TRBV12-3 or TRBV12-4 and TRBJ2-1, with D hard to call. CDR3 size: 13 residues. Trimming left V 3 bases short and J 5 bases short, with 8 bases between. The CDR3 sequence: CASSLGMHNEQFF. CDR3 DNA sequence: TGTGCCAGCAGTTTGGGTATGCACAATGAGCAGTTCTTC.

This clonotype was recorded a few times. The chain couples TRBV20-1 to TRBJ2-3, with D tentatively TRBD1 or TRBD2 (6 bases each). Germline CDR1 is DFQATT and CDR2 is SNEGSKA (reference sequence). Trimming took off 6 bases at V and 6 bases at J, with 10 bases between the two ends. CDR3 length: 11 amino acids. CDR3 residues: CSAWGADTQYF. The DNA of the CDR3 is TGCAGTGCGTGGGGGGCCGATACGCAGTATTTT.

This clonotype was seen only once. This chain joins TRBV9 and TRBJ1-1; 7 bases line up with TRBD1. Per germline, CDR1 SGDLS and CDR2 YYNGEE. The trim removed 4 bases at V and 4 bases at J, leaving 10 bases unmatched. CDR3 size: 15 residues. The CDR3 sequence: CASSSRGGPSTEAFF. Written as DNA, the CDR3 is TGTGCCAGCAGCTCCCGAGGGGGCCCAAGCACTGAAGCTTTCTTT.

This clonotype was seen many times. V usage is TRBV12-3 or TRBV12-4 and J usage is TRBJ2-3; D is possibly TRBD2 (6 bases). CDR3 size: 15 residues. V was clipped by 6 bases and J by 0 bases, with 13 bases between them. CDR3 in DNA: TGTGCCAGCAGCCCCGGGACTGCTAGCACAGATACGCAGTATTTT. Its translation is CASSPGTASTDTQYF.

This clonotype was picked up one time. Germline and junction disagree at one end, which may indicate a read error. This sequence joins TRBV7-9 and TRBJ2-6, with a tentative D call TRBD1 (5 bases). Germline CDR1 SEHNR, CDR2 FQNEAQ (reference sequence). The CDR3 is 17 amino acids. The CDR3 is CTSSPRDGDSGANVLTF. The CDR3 nucleotides are TGTACCAGCAGCCCCAGGGATGGGGACTCTGGGGCCAACGTCCTGACTTTC.

V is TRBV12-3 or TRBV12-4 and J is TRBJ1-1, with D possibly matching TRBD1 (5 bases). Trimming pared 5 bases from V and 5 bases from J, leaving 15 bases between. The CDR3 runs to 14 residues. The CDR3, as DNA: TGTGCCAGCAGTCAGGGACCCATCGGGACTGAAGCTTTCTTT. Translating it yields CASSQGPIGTEAFF.

The gene calls are TRBV5-1 and TRBJ2-5; a possible D gene is TRBD2 (5 bases). The CDR3 runs 13 residues. Germline V gene sequence: CDR1 SGHRS, CDR2 YFSETQ. Trimming pared 7 bases from V and 11 bases from J, leaving 21 bases between. CDR3 sequence: CASPGLEDNEQYF. In DNA form, the CDR3 reads TGCGCCAGCCCCGGACTGGAAGACAATGAGCAGTACTTC.

The chain links TRBV28 to TRBJ2-7, with unresolved D. In germline, CDR1 is MDHEN, CDR2 SYDVKM. This CDR3 is built from 14 residues. Trimming cost V 9 bases and J 6 bases, with 21 bases left between them. Written as DNA, the CDR3 is TGTGCCAGTCCCGTCCGGGCCCTAGTGTGCGAGCAGTACTTC. Translated, it gives CASPVRALVCEQYF.

V usage is TRBV30 and J usage is TRBJ1-1, with 10 positions matching TRBD1. The CDR3 length is 14 residues. V was pared by 4 bases and J by 1 base, with 3 bases of the junction left unmatched. Germline V gives CDR1 GTSNPN, CDR2 SVGIG (reference sequence). CDR3 bases: TGTGCCTGGAACCGGGACAGGGGGAACACTGAAGCTTTCTTT. Translating gives CAWNRDRGNTEAFF.

This clonotype occurred a few times. The V call is TRBV6-2 or TRBV6-3, the J call TRBJ1-2; no firm D call. The CDR3 has 13 residues. From germline, CDR1 is MNHEY and CDR2 SVGEGT. Trimming left V 4 bases short and J 4 bases short, with 10 bases between. CDR3 nucleotide sequence: TGTGCCAGCAGTTCCCTCGGAACCTATGGCTACACCTTC. It encodes CASSSLGTYGYTF.

The V and J genes are TRBV7-9 and TRBJ2-7, with D possibly being TRBD1 or TRBD2 (6 bases each). Germline loops: CDR1 SEHNR, CDR2 FQNEAQ (reference sequence). The CDR3 sequence is 16 residues long. Trimming removed 1 base from V and 0 bases from J, with 13 bases in between. CDR3 DNA sequence: TGTGCCAGCAGCTTAGAGGGGGAGGCGGACTCCTACGAGCAGTACTTC. It translates to CASSLEGEADSYEQYF.

This clonotype has just a few counts. The rearrangement uses TRBV11-2 and TRBJ2-7; D uncertain. The CDR3 extends over 13 amino acids. V lost 5 bases, J lost 2 bases, and 10 bases lay in between. From germline, CDR1 is SGHAT and CDR2 FQNNGV. For the CDR3, the DNA is TGTGCCAGCAGCGCCATCGACACCTACGAGCAGTACTTC. This translates into CASSAIDTYEQYF.

The chain has TRBV12-3 or TRBV12-4 and TRBJ1-4, with a tentative D call TRBD1 (5 bases). Between the trimmed V and J ends, which lost 4 bases and 4 bases, there was a span of 13 bases. This CDR3 comprises 15 residues. CDR3 in amino acids: CASSSTTAYNEKLFF. CDR3 sequence (DNA): TGTGCCAGCAGTTCCACGACAGCCTATAATGAAAAACTGTTTTTT.

Note on this clonotype: A read error may explain this, as a much larger clone is one base away. The chain uses TRBV29-1 and TRBJ2-1; D is unresolved. CDR3 length: 12 amino acids. Germline V gives CDR1 SQVTM, CDR2 ANQGSEA. The CDR3 is CNVDVVENEQFF. The DNA of the CDR3 is TGCAACGTTGACGTTGTTGAAAATGAGCAGTTCTTC.

This clonotype was detected ten times or more. The J gene is TRBJ2-7, the V gene TRBV15, with D possibly TRBD1 on 5 matching bases. Germline CDR1 and CDR2: LNHNV and YYDKDF (reference sequence). V was pared by 0 bases and J by 4 bases, with 19 bases between. This CDR3 has 17 residues. CDR3 DNA: TGTGCCACCAGCAGAGATTTTGGGCAGGGAAAAGCGTACGAGCAGTACTTC. Amino acids: CATSRDFGQGKAYEQYF.

The V call is TRBV20-1, the J call TRBJ2-1; no clear D gene. The CDR3 runs 13 residues. Germline V CDR1 and CDR2: DFQATT, SNEGSKA (reference sequence). V gave up 2 bases and J gave up 4 bases, with 9 bases separating them. The CDR3, as DNA: TGCAGTGCTAGAAGCTCTGTTTACAATGAGCAGTTCTTC. It specifies CSARSSVYNEQFF.

The chain uses TRBV20-1 and TRBJ2-7, with TRBD2 identical over 7 bases. The CDR3 extends over 16 amino acids. The junction had 8 bases not matched to a gene; V was cut back by 0 bases and J by 0 bases. The germline V gene has CDR1 DFQATT and CDR2 SNEGSKA (reference sequence). The CDR3 here is CSAREEAGESSYEQYF. The CDR3, as DNA: TGCAGTGCTAGAGAAGAGGCGGGGGAAAGCTCCTACGAGCAGTACTTC.

The chain employs TRBV29-1 and TRBJ2-1; 10 nucleotides match TRBD1. The germline gives CDR1 SQVTM, CDR2 ANQGSEA. Trimming removed 6 bases from V and 7 bases from J; junction bases left unmatched: 9. The CDR3 loop spans 14 amino acids. CDR3 nucleotide sequence: TGCAGCGTAGAGGCCGGACAGGGGGATAATGAGCAGTTCTTC. It encodes CSVEAGQGDNEQFF.

Of note for this clonotype: A junction end diverges from the germline sequence, so it may reflect a read error. The V and J genes are TRBV5-1 and TRBJ2-3, with 7 nucleotides matching TRBD2. The CDR3 length is 16 residues. Germline V gives CDR1 SGHRS, CDR2 YFSETQ. CDR3 protein: CAGSDLSRGDGDTQYF. Written as DNA, the CDR3 is TGCGCCGGCAGCGACCTCTCTCGGGGGGACGGAGATACGCAGTATTTT.

The J gene is TRBJ1-2, the V gene TRBV7-2; D not resolved. Germline V CDR1 and CDR2: SGHTA, FQGNSA. The CDR3 is made up of 12 amino acids. V lost 4 bases to trimming and J lost 7 bases, with 10 bases between them. The CDR3 DNA reads as TGTGCCAGCAGCTCAGGACGGGGTGGCTACACCTTC. Translation gives CASSSGRGGYTF.

This clonotype was counted only a few times. The J gene is TRBJ1-2, the V gene TRBV5-5; unclear D gene. V lost 0 bases to trimming and J lost 5 bases, with 14 bases between them. The CDR3 loop spans 15 amino acids. The germline CDR1 and CDR2 sequences are SGHKS and YYEKEE (reference sequence). The CDR3 here is CASSLAGVFSYGYTF. DNA of the CDR3: TGTGCCAGCAGCTTGGCGGGTGTGTTTTCGTATGGCTACACCTTC. The whole variable domain, remainder taken from reference TRBV5-5 and TRBJ1-2, is DAGVTQSPTHLIKTRGQQVTLRCSPISGHKSVSWYQQVLGQGPQFIFQYYEKEERGRGNFPDRFSARQFPNYSSELNVNALLLGDSALYLCASSLAGVFSYGYTFGSGTRLTVV.